The 13 T cell receptor beta chains listed next were all sequenced from one sample in a study of shared clonotypes between healthy human individuals. TCRdb's table, derived via immunoSEQ multiplex PCR, lists solely in-frame clones and lacks some. The data show 97,000 or so clones, around half seen once. The sequencing sample was made of PBMCs. These receptors were taken from a woman aged 40 to 50 in good health. Some clones in this sample may be carry-over from other donors' samples.

This clone was picked up many times. The J gene is TRBJ2-6, the V gene TRBV7-9; D unresolved. CDR1 is SEHNR and CDR2 is FQNEAQ in the germline V gene (reference sequence). The V and J ends lost 1 base and 3 bases respectively, with 13 bases between them. The CDR3 contains 17 residues. The CDR3 is CASSLDFPGFGANVLTF. The CDR3 DNA is TGTGCCAGCAGCTTAGACTTTCCAGGCTTTGGGGCCAACGTCCTGACTTTC.

This chain joins TRBV7-3 and TRBJ2-1, with 7 bases matching TRBD1. Trimming removed 2 bases from V and 6 bases from J; junction bases left unmatched: 16. Germline V gives CDR1 SGHTA, CDR2 FQGTGA. This CDR3 contains 18 residues. The CDR3 loop reads CASSLGRQGVPTGNEQFF. The CDR3 bases are TGTGCCAGCAGCTTAGGGAGACAGGGAGTTCCAACAGGCAATGAGCAGTTCTTC.

The rearrangement uses TRBV9 and TRBJ2-1; 7 bases fit TRBD2. Looked up from germline, CDR1 is SGDLS and CDR2 is YYNGEE. There are 17 residues in the CDR3. With 0 bases clipped from V and 0 bases from J, the junction kept 6 bases outside the gene matches. The CDR3 nucleotides read TGTGCCAGCAGCGTAGATGTTGCGGGAGACTCCTACAATGAGCAGTTCTTC. Translating it yields CASSVDVAGDSYNEQFF.

The gene calls are TRBV2 and TRBJ2-5; D may match TRBD1 or TRBD2 (5 bases each). Germline CDR1 and CDR2: SNHLY and FYNNEI. Trimming took 1 base from V and 7 from J, leaving 13 bases between them. This CDR3 is 14 amino acids long. CDR3 protein: CASSEGDGGGTQYF. The CDR3 DNA reads as TGTGCCAGCAGTGAAGGGGACGGTGGAGGGACCCAGTACTTC.

A remark on this clone: A much more abundant neighbour one base away suggests this may be a read error. This rearrangement joins TRBV29-1 to TRBJ2-5; TRBD1 matches 7 bases. The CDR3 consists of 11 residues. V dropped 7 bases and J dropped 7; count of bases not matched to a gene: 6. Germline V gives CDR1 SQVTM, CDR2 ANQGSEA. CDR3 sequence (DNA): TGCAGCGCATGGGACAGTCGGACCCAGTACTTC. Translation gives CSAWDSRTQYF.

The count of this clone is one. The genes are TRBV15 and TRBJ2-7; 9 positions agree with TRBD1. The germline CDR1 and CDR2 sequences are LNHNV and YYDKDF (reference sequence). The CDR3 totals 15 residues. With 7 bases clipped from V and 2 bases from J, the junction kept 9 bases outside the gene matches. CDR3 protein: CATNPDRGLPYEQYF. The CDR3 DNA reads TGTGCCACCAACCCGGACAGGGGCCTTCCCTACGAGCAGTACTTC. Looking up the rest from reference TRBV15 and TRBJ2-7 gives the full variable domain: DAMVIQNPRYQVTQFGKPVTLSCSQTLNHNVMYWYQQKSSQAPKLLFHYYDKDFNNEADTPDNFQSRRPNTSFCFLDIRSPGLGDTAMYLCATNPDRGLPYEQYFGPGTRLTVT.

This sequence joins TRBV13 and TRBJ2-1, with 8 bases aligning to TRBD2. This CDR3 spans 15 amino acids. The trim removed 6 bases at V and 4 bases at J, leaving 8 bases unmatched. Germline CDR1 is PRHDT and CDR2 is FYEKMQ (reference sequence). The CDR3 is CASSWLLAEYNEQFF. The CDR3 DNA follows: TGTGCCAGCAGTTGGCTACTAGCGGAATACAATGAGCAGTTCTTC.

This clone showed up just a few times. V is TRBV10-3 and J is TRBJ1-2; 8 nucleotides line up with TRBD1. Germline assignment: CDR1 ENHRY and CDR2 SYGVKD. Trimming removed 9 bases from V and 6 bases from J; junction bases left unmatched: 12. The CDR3 covers 14 residues. The CDR3 loop reads CAMVRGQGDNGYTF. CDR3 coding DNA: TGTGCCATGGTAAGAGGACAGGGAGATAATGGCTACACCTTC.

Ten or more counts support this clone. The V call is TRBV2, the J call TRBJ1-2, with 9 nucleotides matching TRBD1. The germline gives CDR1 SNHLY, CDR2 FYNNEI. This CDR3 region has 12 residues. V gave up 6 bases and J gave up 7 bases; unmatched junction bases: 3. The CDR3 bases are TGTGCCAGCAGCCGGACAGGGGCTGGCTACACCTTC. Protein sequence: CASSRTGAGYTF.

The J gene is TRBJ1-2, the V gene TRBV5-1; TRBD1 agrees at 7 bases. This CDR3 is 15 amino acids long. CDR1 is SGHRS, CDR2 YFSETQ, per germline. Trimming took 4 bases from V and 3 from J; bases not matched to a gene: 9. This CDR3 is CASSVRGSSYYGYTF. CDR3 bases: TGCGCCAGCAGCGTCAGGGGGTCATCGTACTATGGCTACACCTTC.

Here the CDR3 DNA reads TGTGCCAGCAGCTTGGGACAGGGACCCTATGGCTACACCTTC. Protein product: CASSLGQGPYGYTF. V gene TRBV7-2 combines with J gene TRBJ1-2, with 9 nucleotides matching TRBD1. V was clipped by 3 bases and J by 4 bases; unmatched bases: 3. The CDR3 consists of 14 residues. Germline values: CDR1 SGHTA, CDR2 FQGNSA. Full variable domain (rest looked up from reference TRBV7-2 and TRBJ1-2): GAGVSQSPSNKVTEKGKDVELRCDPISGHTALYWYRQSLGQGLEFLIYFQGNSAPDKSGLPSDRFSAERTGGSVSTLTIQRTQQEDSAVYLCASSLGQGPYGYTFGSGTRLTVV.

J is TRBJ2-7 and V is TRBV7-6, with D perhaps matching TRBD1 (7 bases). Trimming took 5 bases from V and 4 from J, leaving 15 bases between them. This CDR3 is 14 amino acids long. CDR1 is SGHVS and CDR2 is FNYEAQ in the germline V gene. CDR3 in amino acids: CASSARQGGYEQYF. Written as DNA, the CDR3 is TGTGCCAGCAGCGCCCGACAGGGAGGATACGAGCAGTACTTC. The variable domain in full, completed from reference TRBV7-6 and TRBJ2-7, reads GAGVSQSPRYKVTKRGQDVALRCDPISGHVSLYWYRQALGQGPEFLTYFNYEAQQDKSGLPNDRFSAERPEGSISTLTIQRTEQRDSAMYRCASSARQGGYEQYFGPGTRLTVT.

Comments on this clone: The junction and the germline gene differ at one end; a read error may be behind it. The J gene is TRBJ1-2, the V gene TRBV7-6; no definite D call. This CDR3 is 12 amino acids long. The germline CDR1 and CDR2 sequences are SGHVS and FNYEAQ. The CDR3, as DNA: TGTGCCAGCAGCTTAGGAGGGTTTTGGGCCCACTTC. Translation: CASSLGGFWAHF.